This TCR beta chain was found in a study of vaccination effects on CD4 cells after COVID-19. At the level of the study: It was a median of 72 days after the second dose that post-vaccine samples were obtained.

Antigen-specific CD4+ T cells were expanded with viral peptide pools in the ViraFEST assay before sequencing. On day 10 of culture, CD4+ T cells were separated out. Of the BNT162b2 and mRNA-1273 vaccines, participants received two doses of one or the other. Nucleocapsid antibodies stayed negative before and after vaccination, showing no earlier SARS-CoV-2 infection. Clones were read by immunoSEQ multiplex PCR, and TCRdb kept only the in-frame ones, dropping some. Among some 69,000 clones listed, around 70% were seen once. On this clone: Antigen: not known.

Study results and caveats: The study got few convalescent patients and did not collect any early post-infection timepoints. Vaccine-induced clones in healthy vaccinees cross-reacted with common cold coronaviruses in only 1 of 255 cases.

The V end was cut by 2 bases, the J end by 4 bases, with 16 bases between. CDR3 length: 15 amino acids. The material was CD4+ T cells from PBMCs cultured with HCoV-229E spike peptides, obtained after COVID-19 vaccination. The sequence was collected from a human donor who received a COVID-19 vaccine. The chain uses TRBV5-3 and TRBJ2-7; unclear D gene. TRBV5-3 is designated an ORF whose function remains uncertain. DNA for the CDR3: TGTGCCAGAAGCTTCCGGCAGGTGGGGTTTTACGAGCAGTACGTC. Translation: CARSFRQVGFYEQYV.